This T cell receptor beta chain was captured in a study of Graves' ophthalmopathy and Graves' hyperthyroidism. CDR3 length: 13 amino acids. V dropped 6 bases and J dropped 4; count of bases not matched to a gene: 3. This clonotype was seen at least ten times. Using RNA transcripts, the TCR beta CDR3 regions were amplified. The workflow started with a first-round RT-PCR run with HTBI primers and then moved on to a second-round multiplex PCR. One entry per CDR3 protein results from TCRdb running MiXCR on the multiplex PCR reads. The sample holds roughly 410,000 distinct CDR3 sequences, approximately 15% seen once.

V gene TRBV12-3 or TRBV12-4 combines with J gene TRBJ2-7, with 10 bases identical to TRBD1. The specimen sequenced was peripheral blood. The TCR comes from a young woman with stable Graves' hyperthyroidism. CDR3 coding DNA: TGTGCCAGCAGGGGGACAGGGGAGTACGAGCAGTACTTC. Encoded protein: CASRGTGEYEQYF.